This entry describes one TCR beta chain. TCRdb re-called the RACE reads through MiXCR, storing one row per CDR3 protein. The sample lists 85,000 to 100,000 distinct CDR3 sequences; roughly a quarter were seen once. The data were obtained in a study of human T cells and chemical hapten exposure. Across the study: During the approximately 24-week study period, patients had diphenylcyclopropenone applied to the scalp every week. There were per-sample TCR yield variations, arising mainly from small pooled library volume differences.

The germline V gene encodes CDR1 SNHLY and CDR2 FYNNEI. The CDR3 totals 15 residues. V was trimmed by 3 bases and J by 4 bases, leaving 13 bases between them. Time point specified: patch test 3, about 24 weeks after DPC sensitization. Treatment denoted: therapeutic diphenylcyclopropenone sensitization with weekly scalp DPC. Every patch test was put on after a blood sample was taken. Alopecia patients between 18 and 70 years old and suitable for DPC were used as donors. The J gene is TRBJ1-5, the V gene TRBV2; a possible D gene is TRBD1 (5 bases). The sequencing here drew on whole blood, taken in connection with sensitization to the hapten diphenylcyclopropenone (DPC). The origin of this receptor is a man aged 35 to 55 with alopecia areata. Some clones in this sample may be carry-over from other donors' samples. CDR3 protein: CASSDRSGTNQPQHF. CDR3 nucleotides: TGTGCCAGCAGTGATCGTTCAGGGACGAATCAGCCCCAGCATTTT. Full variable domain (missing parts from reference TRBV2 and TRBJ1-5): EPEVTQTPSHQVTQMGQEVILRCVPISNHLYFYWYRQILGQKVEFLVSFYNNEISEKSEIFDDQFSVERPDGSNFTLKIRSTKLEDSAMYFCASSDRSGTNQPQHFGDGTRLSIL.